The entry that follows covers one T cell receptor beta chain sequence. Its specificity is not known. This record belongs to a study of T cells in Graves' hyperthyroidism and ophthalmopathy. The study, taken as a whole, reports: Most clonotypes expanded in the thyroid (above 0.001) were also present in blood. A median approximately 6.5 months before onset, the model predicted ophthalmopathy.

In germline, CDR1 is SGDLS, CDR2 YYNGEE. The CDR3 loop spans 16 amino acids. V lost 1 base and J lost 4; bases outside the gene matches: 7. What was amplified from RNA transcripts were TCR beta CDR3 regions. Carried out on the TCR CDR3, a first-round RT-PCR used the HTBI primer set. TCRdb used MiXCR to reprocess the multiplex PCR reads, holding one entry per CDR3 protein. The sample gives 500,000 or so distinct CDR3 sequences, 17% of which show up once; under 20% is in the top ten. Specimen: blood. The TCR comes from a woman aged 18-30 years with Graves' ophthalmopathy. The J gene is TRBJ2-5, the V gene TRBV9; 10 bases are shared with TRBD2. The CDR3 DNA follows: TGTGCCAGCAGCGTACTAGCGGGGGCATTGCGAGAGACCCAGTACTTC. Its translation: CASSVLAGALRETQYF.